The rows below give T cell receptor beta chains drawn from one sample of a study of blood T cells in healthy people across ages. TCRdb processed the 5' RACE reads anew with MiXCR; each CDR3 protein has one entry. Among about 1 million distinct CDR3 sequences, 45% were seen once, and the ten largest hold around 18%. What was sequenced was blood. These receptors all come from a woman aged 55-75 years in good health. The CDR3 runs from the conserved cysteine through the conserved F or W. A D gene is named only where the DNA matches it firmly. The size entry is marked missing in some rows and otherwise reads once, few, many or a size class.

J gene	clone size	D gene	V gene	CDR3 protein	CDR3 DNA
TRBJ2-1	once	TRBD2	TRBV24-1	CATSPGTSGRYNEQFF	TGTGCCACCTCCCCCGGGACTAGCGGGAGGTACAATGAGCAGTTCTTT
TRBJ1-1	NA	NA	TRBV29-1	CSVDTAGLNTEAFF	TGCAGCGTTGATACGGCAGGCCTGAACACTGAAGCTTTCTTT
TRBJ2-7	NA	TRBD2	TRBV20-1	CSAARETSGSNNIFAYEQYF	TGCAGTGCCGCCCGGGAGACTAGCGGGAGCAATAATATATTTGCCTACGAGCAGTACTTC
TRBJ1-1	NA	TRBD1	TRBV29-1	CSVGIGGGYTEAFF	TGCAGCGTCGGAATTGGAGGGGGCTATACTGAAGCTTTCTTT
TRBJ2-2	NA	NA	TRBV7-9	CASSSSGITGELFF	TGTGCCAGCAGCTCCTCAGGGATAACCGGGGAGCTGTTTTTT
TRBJ2-3	NA	NA	TRBV4-2	CASSQNTGADTQYF	TGTGCCAGCAGCCAAAACACCGGGGCGGATACGCAGTATTTT
TRBJ2-7	NA	TRBD2	TRBV20-1	CSLAGARYNEQYF	TGCAGTCTGGCGGGAGCCCGGTACAATGAGCAGTACTTC
TRBJ2-7	NA	NA	TRBV6-1	CASRQGSFYEQYF	TGTGCCAGCCGTCAGGGAAGTTTCTACGAGCAGTACTTC
TRBJ2-1	NA	NA	TRBV29-1	CSVESLPLDEQFF	TGCAGCGTTGAGAGCTTACCCCTCGATGAGCAGTTCTTC
TRBJ1-5	NA	TRBD1	TRBV3-1	CASSQGRAGGQPQHF	TGTGCCAGCAGCCAAGGCAGGGCAGGGGGTCAGCCCCAGCATTTT
TRBJ2-7	NA	TRBD2	TRBV9	CASSVDGGKAYEQYF	TGTGCCAGCAGCGTAGACGGGGGGAAGGCCTACGAGCAGTACTTC
TRBJ2-7	few	TRBD1	TRBV2	CASSGTGGNEQYF	TGTGCCAGCTCCGGGACAGGGGGCAACGAGCAGTACTTC
TRBJ2-5	NA	NA	TRBV7-2	CASSLVKGQETQYF	TGTGCCAGCAGCTTAGTTAAGGGGCAAGAGACCCAGTACTTC
TRBJ2-7	many	NA	TRBV29-1	CSVVVGYYEQYF	TGCAGCGTTGTCGTGGGCTACTACGAGCAGTACTTC
TRBJ2-5	few	NA	TRBV28	CASSGLRQETQYF	TGTGCCAGCAGTGGGCTACGGCAAGAGACCCAGTACTTC
TRBJ1-2	NA	TRBD1	TRBV24-1	CATRGQGKGYTF	TGTGCCACCAGGGGACAGGGAAAAGGCTACACCTTC
TRBJ1-4	few	NA	TRBV6-1	CASSEALYRDEKLFF	TGTGCCAGCAGTGAAGCGCTTTACCGCGATGAAAAACTGTTTTTT